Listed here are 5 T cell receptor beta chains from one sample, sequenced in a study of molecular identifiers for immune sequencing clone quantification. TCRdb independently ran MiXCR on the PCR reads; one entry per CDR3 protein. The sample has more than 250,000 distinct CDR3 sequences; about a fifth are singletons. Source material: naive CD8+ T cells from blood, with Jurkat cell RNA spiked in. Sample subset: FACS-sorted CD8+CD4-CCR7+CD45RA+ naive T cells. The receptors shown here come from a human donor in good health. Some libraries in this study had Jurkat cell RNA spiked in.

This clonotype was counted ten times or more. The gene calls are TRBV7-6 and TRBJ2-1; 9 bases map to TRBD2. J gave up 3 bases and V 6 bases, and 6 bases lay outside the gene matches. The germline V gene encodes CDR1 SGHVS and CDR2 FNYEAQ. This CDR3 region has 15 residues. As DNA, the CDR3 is TGTGCCAGCAGTCCGACTAGCGGCCTCTACAATGAGCAGTTCTTC. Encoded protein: CASSPTSGLYNEQFF.

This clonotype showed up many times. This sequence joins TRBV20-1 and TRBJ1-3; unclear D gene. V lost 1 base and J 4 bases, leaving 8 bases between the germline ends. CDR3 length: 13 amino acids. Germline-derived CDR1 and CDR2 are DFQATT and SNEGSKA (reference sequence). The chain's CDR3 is CSARGGQGNTIYF. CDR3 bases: TGCAGTGCTAGAGGCGGCCAAGGAAACACCATATATTTT.

The DNA of the CDR3 is TGTGCCAGCAGCTTGGTTGAACTCAGCACAGATACGCAGTATTTT. Amino acids: CASSLVELSTDTQYF. The rearrangement links TRBV7-9 to TRBJ2-3; D unclear. Germline values: CDR1 SEHNR, CDR2 FQNEAQ (reference sequence). Deletions cut 3 bases from V and 0 bases from J, with 10 bases between. This CDR3 comprises 15 residues.

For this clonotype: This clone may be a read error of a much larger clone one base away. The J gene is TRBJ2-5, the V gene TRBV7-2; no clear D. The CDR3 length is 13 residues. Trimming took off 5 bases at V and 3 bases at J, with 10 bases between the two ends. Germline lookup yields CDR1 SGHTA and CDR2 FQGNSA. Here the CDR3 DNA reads TGTGCCAGCAGCCGCTCCACCGAAGAGACCCAGTACTTC. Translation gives CASSRSTEETQYF.

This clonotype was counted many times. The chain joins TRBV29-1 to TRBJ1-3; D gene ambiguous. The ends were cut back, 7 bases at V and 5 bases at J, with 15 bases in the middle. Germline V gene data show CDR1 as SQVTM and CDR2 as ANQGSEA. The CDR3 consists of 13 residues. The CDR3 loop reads CSAQGLGRNTIYF. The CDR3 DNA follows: TGCAGCGCCCAAGGGCTCGGCCGAAACACCATATATTTT.